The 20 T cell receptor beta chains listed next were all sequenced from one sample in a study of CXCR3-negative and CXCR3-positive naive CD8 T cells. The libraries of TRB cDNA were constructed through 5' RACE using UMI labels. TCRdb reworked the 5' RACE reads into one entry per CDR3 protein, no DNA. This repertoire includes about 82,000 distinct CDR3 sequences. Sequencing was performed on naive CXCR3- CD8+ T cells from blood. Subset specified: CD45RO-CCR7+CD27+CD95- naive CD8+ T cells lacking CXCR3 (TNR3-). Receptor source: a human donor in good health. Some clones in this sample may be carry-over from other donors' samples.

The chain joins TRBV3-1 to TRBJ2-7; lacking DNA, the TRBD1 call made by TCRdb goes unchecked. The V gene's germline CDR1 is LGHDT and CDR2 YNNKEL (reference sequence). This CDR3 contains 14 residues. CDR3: CASSPPDRGDEQYF.

The CDR3 sequence is CASSLSGQPTNTDTQYF. The V and J genes are TRBV12-3 or TRBV12-4 and TRBJ2-3. This CDR3 has 17 amino acids.

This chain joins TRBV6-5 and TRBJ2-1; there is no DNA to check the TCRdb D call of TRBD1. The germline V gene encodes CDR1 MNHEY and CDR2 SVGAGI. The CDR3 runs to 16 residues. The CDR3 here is CASSYSTSGTNNEQFF.

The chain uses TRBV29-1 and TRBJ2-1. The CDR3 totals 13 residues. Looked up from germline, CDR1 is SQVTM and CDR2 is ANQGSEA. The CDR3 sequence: CSVEWTLYNEQFF.

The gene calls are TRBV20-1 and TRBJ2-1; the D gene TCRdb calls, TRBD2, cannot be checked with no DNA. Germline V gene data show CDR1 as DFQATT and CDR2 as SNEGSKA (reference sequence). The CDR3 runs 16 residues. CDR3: CSAPTVTSGRTGEQFF.

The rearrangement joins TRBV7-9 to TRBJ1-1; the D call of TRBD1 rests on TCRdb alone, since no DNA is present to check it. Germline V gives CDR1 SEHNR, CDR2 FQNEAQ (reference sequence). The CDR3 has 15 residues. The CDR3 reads CASSPTRGLETEAFF.

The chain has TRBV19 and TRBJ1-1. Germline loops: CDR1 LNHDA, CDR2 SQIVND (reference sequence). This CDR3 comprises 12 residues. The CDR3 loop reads CATKTGLTEAFF.

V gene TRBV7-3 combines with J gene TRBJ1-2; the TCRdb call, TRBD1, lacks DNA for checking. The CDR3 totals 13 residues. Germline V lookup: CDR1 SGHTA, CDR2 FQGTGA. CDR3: CASSQGQGTGYTF. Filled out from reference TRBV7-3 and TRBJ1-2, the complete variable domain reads GAGVSQTPSNKVTEKGKYVELRCDPISGHTALYWYRQSLGQGPEFLIYFQGTGAADDSGLPNDRFFAVRPEGSVSTLKIQRTERGDSAVYLCASSQGQGTGYTFGSGTRLTVV.

CDR3 loop: CASSSGQTNTEAFF. This chain uses TRBV5-1 with TRBJ1-1; TCRdb's D gene call, TRBD1, goes unchecked for lack of DNA. CDR3 length equals 14 residues. Germline assignment: CDR1 SGHRS and CDR2 YFSETQ.

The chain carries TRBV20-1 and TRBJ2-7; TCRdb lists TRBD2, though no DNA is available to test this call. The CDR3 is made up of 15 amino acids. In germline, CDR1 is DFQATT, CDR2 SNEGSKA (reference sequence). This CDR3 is CSARAPSGVPPEQYF.

CDR3 sequence: CASSLAWYIAGDNEQFF. V usage is TRBV7-9 and J usage is TRBJ2-1; with no DNA, the TCRdb D assignment of TRBD2 cannot be verified. CDR3 size: 17 residues. CDR1 is SEHNR and CDR2 is FQNEAQ in the germline V gene (reference sequence).

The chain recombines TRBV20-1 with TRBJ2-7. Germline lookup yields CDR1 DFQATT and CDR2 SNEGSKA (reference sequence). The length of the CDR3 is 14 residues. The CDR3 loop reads CSARDWRGTYEQYF.

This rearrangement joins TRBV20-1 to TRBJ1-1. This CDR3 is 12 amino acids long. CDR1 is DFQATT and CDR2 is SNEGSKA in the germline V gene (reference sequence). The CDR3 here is CSAKVSDTEAFF.

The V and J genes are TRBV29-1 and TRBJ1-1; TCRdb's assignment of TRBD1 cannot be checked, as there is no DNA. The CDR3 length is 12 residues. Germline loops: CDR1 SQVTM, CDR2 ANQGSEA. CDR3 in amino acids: CSVIRGSAEAFF.

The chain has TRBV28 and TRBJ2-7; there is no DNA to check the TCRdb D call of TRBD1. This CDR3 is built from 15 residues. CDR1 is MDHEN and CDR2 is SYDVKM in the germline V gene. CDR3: CASSLGRGRGEEQYF. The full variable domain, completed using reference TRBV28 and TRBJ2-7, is DVKVTQSSRYLVKRTGEKVFLECVQDMDHENMFWYRQDPGLGLRLIYFSYDVKMKEKGDIPEGYSVSREKKERFSLILESASTNQTSMYLCASSLGRGRGEEQYFGPGTRLTVT.

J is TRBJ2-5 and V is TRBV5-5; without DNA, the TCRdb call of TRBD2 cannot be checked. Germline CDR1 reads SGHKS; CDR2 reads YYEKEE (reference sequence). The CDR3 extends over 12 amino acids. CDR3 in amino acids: CASTPAGETQYF.

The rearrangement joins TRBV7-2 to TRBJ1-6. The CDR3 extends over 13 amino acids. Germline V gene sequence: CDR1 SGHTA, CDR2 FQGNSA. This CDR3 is CASSQIVISPLHF.

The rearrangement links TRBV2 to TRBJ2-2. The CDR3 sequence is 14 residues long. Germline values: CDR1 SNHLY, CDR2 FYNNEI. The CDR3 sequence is CASSEADYTGELYF.

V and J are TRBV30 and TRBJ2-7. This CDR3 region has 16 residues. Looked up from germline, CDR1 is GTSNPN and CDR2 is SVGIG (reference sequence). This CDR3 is CAWRWESTGSSYEQYF. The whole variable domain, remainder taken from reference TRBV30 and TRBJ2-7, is SQTIHQWPATLVQPVGSPLSLECTVEGTSNPNLYWYRQAAGRGLQLLFYSVGIGQISSEVPQNLSASRPQDRQFILSSKKLLLSDSGFYLCAWRWESTGSSYEQYFGPGTRLTVT.

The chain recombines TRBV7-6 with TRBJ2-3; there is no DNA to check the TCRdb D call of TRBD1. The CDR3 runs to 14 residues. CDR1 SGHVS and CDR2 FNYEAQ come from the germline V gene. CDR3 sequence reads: CASSSVGPTDTQYF.